A selection of T cell receptor beta chains follows, all from one sample in a study of control samples from healthy donors and cancer patients. The assay was immunoSEQ multiplex PCR, and TCRdb's table has in-frame clones only and misses some. The table lists roughly 120,000 clones, over 85% of them singletons. Sequencing used blood. The source of these receptors is a man aged 25-40 years in good health. Each CDR3 is given with its conserved first and last residue. Fields, in order: V gene, CDR3 length, J gene, D gene, clone size, CDR3 protein, CDR3 DNA. D genes are given only for firm matches. A row's size may be missing; if present it is once, few, many or a size class.

>TRBV30|11|TRBJ1-2|NA|NA
CAGTENYGYTF
TGTGCCGGGACCGAAAACTATGGCTACACCTTC
>TRBV23-1|12|TRBJ1-2|TRBD1|NA
CASGPDRALSTF
TGCGCCAGCGGCCCTGACAGGGCCTTAAGCACCTTC
>TRBV6-5|16|TRBJ2-5|TRBD2|NA
CASSYAGTSGRETQYF
TGTGCCAGCAGTTACGCCGGGACTAGCGGGAGGGAGACCCAGTACTTC
>TRBV19|17|TRBJ1-1|NA|NA
CASSRGLGAYGNTEAFF
TGTGCCAGTAGTCGCGGCTTGGGGGCCTATGGGAACACTGAAGCTTTCTTT
>TRBV7-9|15|TRBJ2-5|NA|NA
CASSLGNGGGETQYF
TGTGCCAGCAGCTTAGGCAACGGGGGAGGAGAGACCCAGTACTTC
>TRBV7-8|17|TRBJ2-4|NA|NA
CASSLPRRTDPKNIQYF
TGTGCCAGCAGCTTACCCCGCCGGACAGACCCCAAAAACATTCAGTACTTC
>TRBV7-2|14|TRBJ2-1|TRBD2|NA
CASGRAAQQNEQFF
TGTGCCAGCGGGAGGGCCGCCCAGCAGAATGAGCAGTTCTTC
>TRBV7-9|14|TRBJ1-1|NA|once
CASSPLGGTTEAFF
TGTGCCAGCAGCCCATTGGGAGGGACCACTGAAGCTTTCTTT
>TRBV7-2|12|TRBJ2-5|NA|NA
CASSFPRETQYF
TGTGCCAGCAGCTTTCCCAGGGAGACCCAGTACTTC
>TRBV14|14|TRBJ2-7|NA|once
CASSQDAASYEQYF
TGTGCCAGCAGCCAAGATGCGGCGTCCTACGAGCAGTACTTC
>TRBV7-2|16|TRBJ2-1|NA|NA
CASSLGDVIGKNEQFF
TGTGCCAGCAGCTTAGGTGACGTAATAGGGAAAAATGAGCAGTTCTTC
>TRBV7-9|14|TRBJ2-3|NA|NA
CASSQGSGTDTQYF
TGTGCCAGCAGCCAGGGATCGGGCACAGATACGCAGTATTTT
>TRBV7-9|14|TRBJ1-4|TRBD1|NA
CASRRQGTNEKLFF
TGTGCCAGCAGAAGACAGGGAACTAATGAAAAACTGTTTTTT
>TRBV7-2|16|TRBJ1-4|TRBD1|NA
CASSRDRVGTNEKLFF
TGTGCCAGCAGCCGGGACAGGGTGGGGACTAATGAAAAACTGTTTTTT
>TRBV4-1|15|TRBJ2-1|TRBD1|NA
CASSDRTGSVNEQFF
TGCGCCAGCAGCGATCGGACAGGGAGCGTTAATGAGCAGTTCTTC
>TRBV28|15|TRBJ2-5|TRBD1|NA
CASSPRDRGGETQYF
TGTGCCAGCAGCCCCCGGGACAGGGGCGGAGAGACCCAGTACTTC
>TRBV21-1|17|TRBJ2-5|NA|NA
CASSKFSGASGQETQYF
TGTGCCAGCAGCAAATTTTCCGGGGCTAGCGGGCAAGAGACCCAGTACTTC
>TRBV9|16|TRBJ2-7|NA|NA
CASSSGDRYLAYEQYF
TGTGCCAGCAGCTCGGGTGACAGATACCTCGCCTACGAGCAGTACTTC
>TRBV4-3|15|TRBJ2-1|TRBD1|NA
CASSQGTGLYNEQFF
TGCGCCAGCAGCCAAGGGACAGGACTCTACAATGAGCAGTTCTTC
>TRBV1|15|TRBJ2-7|NA|once
CTSSLRDLEDYEQYF
TGCACCAGCAGCCTCCGGGACCTCGAGGACTACGAGCAGTACTTC
>TRBV5-4|13|TRBJ2-7|NA|NA
CASSLGPNYEQYF
TGTGCCAGCAGCTTGGGCCCGAACTACGAGCAGTACTTC
>TRBV6-5|14|TRBJ1-5|NA|NA
CASRDSLRYWPQHF
TGTGCCAGCAGGGACAGCCTTCGCTATTGGCCCCAGCATTTT
>TRBV18|14|TRBJ2-4|NA|NA
CASSPLEGRNIQYF
TGTGCCAGCTCACCCCTCGAGGGGAGAAACATTCAGTACTTC
>TRBV6-5|14|TRBJ1-2|NA|NA
CASSYHVGYYGYTF
TGTGCCAGCAGTTACCACGTCGGCTACTATGGCTACACCTTC
>TRBV9|15|TRBJ1-2|TRBD1|NA
CASSGIQGSAYGYTF
TGTGCCAGCAGCGGAATACAGGGGAGCGCCTACGGCTACACCTTC
>TRBV7-2|17|TRBJ1-2|NA|NA
CASSFGGVTETNYGYTF
TGTGCCAGCAGCTTTGGGGGGGTGACAGAGACTAACTATGGCTACACCTTC
>TRBV4-3|14|TRBJ1-3|NA|NA
CASSPGASGNTIYF
TGCGCCAGCAGCCCGGGGGCATCTGGAAACACCATATATTTT
>TRBV23-1|17|TRBJ2-5|NA|NA
CASSQSEAERGVETQYF
TGCGCCAGCAGTCAATCGGAGGCGGAAAGGGGCGTAGAGACCCAGTACTTC
>TRBV28|12|TRBJ2-7|NA|NA
CASSLTSYEQYF
TGTGCCAGCAGTCTCACCTCCTACGAGCAGTACTTC
>TRBV25-1|12|TRBJ1-1|NA|few
CASTNRISEAFF
TGTGCCAGCACCAATAGGATCTCTGAAGCTTTCTTT
>TRBV6-5|14|TRBJ1-5|TRBD1|NA
CASKGQGYNQPQHF
TGTGCCAGCAAGGGACAGGGGTACAATCAGCCCCAGCATTTT
>TRBV5-4|15|TRBJ2-5|NA|NA
CASSAGGARFGTQYF
TGTGCCAGCAGCGCAGGGGGGGCGCGGTTCGGGACCCAGTACTTC
>TRBV6-6|14|TRBJ2-1|NA|NA
CASSYSGGRNEQFF
TGTGCCAGCAGTTACTCAGGAGGACGAAATGAGCAGTTCTTC
>TRBV4-3|15|TRBJ2-2|NA|NA
CASSQDPGNTGELFF
TGCGCCAGCAGCCAAGATCCAGGGAACACCGGGGAGCTGTTTTTT
>TRBV4-2|15|TRBJ1-5|NA|NA
CASSQVRGEDQPQHF
TGTGCCAGCAGCCAAGTCAGGGGTGAAGATCAGCCCCAGCATTTT
>TRBV7-9|16|TRBJ2-1|NA|NA
CASSFFSGNAYNEQFF
TGTGCCAGCAGCTTCTTCTCGGGAAACGCCTACAATGAGCAGTTCTTC
>TRBV18|12|TRBJ1-1|NA|NA
CASSPTLTEAFF
TGTGCCAGCTCACCAACCCTTACTGAAGCTTTCTTT
>TRBV28|13|TRBJ2-5|NA|NA
CASSSRQRETQYF
TGTGCCAGCAGTTCCCGACAGAGGGAGACCCAGTACTTC
>TRBV7-9|15|TRBJ2-1|NA|NA
CASSFSGTGFNEQFF
TGTGCCAGCAGCTTTAGCGGGACAGGGTTCAATGAGCAGTTCTTC
>TRBV18|14|TRBJ1-5|NA|NA
CASSLQGREQPQHF
TGTGCCAGCTCACTACAGGGTAGGGAGCAGCCCCAGCATTTT
>TRBV27|15|TRBJ1-2|TRBD1|once
CASSLNGQGAYGYTF
TGTGCCAGCAGTTTAAACGGACAGGGGGCCTATGGCTACACCTTC
>TRBV5-4|15|TRBJ1-1|NA|NA
CASSLGDRRITEAFF
TGTGCCAGCAGCTTGGGTGACAGACGTATCACTGAAGCTTTCTTT